The 28 T cell receptor beta chains given below trace back to one sample, sequenced in a study of chemoradiotherapy in HPV16-positive cancers. Sequencing used immunoSEQ multiplex PCR; TCRdb keeps in-frame clones, though not all of them. The table lists approximately 12,000 clones, around 70% of them singletons, with approximately 16% in the top ten. Sample acquisition took place from a patient who underwent chemoradiotherapy. These receptors all stem from a human donor with HPV-associated anogenital cancer.

This rearrangement joins TRBV7-3 to TRBJ2-3; D is ambiguous. CDR3 length: 13 amino acids. Trimming took off 2 bases at V and 5 bases at J, with 8 bases between the two ends. CDR1 and CDR2 from the germline V gene are SGHTA and FQGTGA. The CDR3 DNA follows: TGTGCCAGCAGCTTAGGAAGAGGAGATACGCAGTATTTT. Its translation is CASSLGRGDTQYF.

This clone occurred a few times. The chain joins TRBV5-1 to TRBJ1-4; D uncertain. Trimming took off 5 bases at V and 5 bases at J, with 10 bases between the two ends. The germline V gene has CDR1 SGHRS and CDR2 YFSETQ. This CDR3 is 13 amino acids long. The CDR3 loop reads CASSRGGNEKLFF. The CDR3 DNA reads TGCGCCAGCAGTCGAGGAGGGAATGAAAAACTGTTTTTT.

The rearrangement uses TRBV6-1 and TRBJ1-5; 9 bases fit TRBD1. There are 15 residues in the CDR3. The germline gives CDR1 MNHNS, CDR2 SASEGT. V shed 5 bases and J 4 bases; nucleotides not matched to a gene: 6. The CDR3 sequence: CASSWTGAVNQPQHF. CDR3 sequence (DNA): TGTGCCAGCAGTTGGACAGGGGCAGTAAATCAGCCCCAGCATTTT.

This clone was seen a few times. The chain carries TRBV6-5 and TRBJ1-3; D ambiguous. The CDR3 consists of 16 residues. The germline V gene has CDR1 MNHEY and CDR2 SVGAGI. The ends were cut back, 0 bases at V and 0 bases at J, with 9 bases in the middle. CDR3 in DNA: TGTGCCAGCAGTTACTCCCGACCGTCCTCTGGAAACACCATATATTTT. Translation gives CASSYSRPSSGNTIYF.

This chain uses TRBV4-1 with TRBJ2-2; D perhaps matches TRBD2 (6 bases). The CDR3 has 16 residues. V lost 1 base and J lost 5, with 14 bases in between. Germline CDR1 is MGHRA and CDR2 is YSYEKL. CDR3 region: CASSQVPGLGTGELFF. The CDR3 coding sequence is TGCGCCAGCAGCCAAGTACCGGGACTCGGAACCGGGGAGCTGTTTTTT.

The chain employs TRBV5-1 and TRBJ2-2; D unclear. The CDR3 has 14 amino acids. The germline CDR1 and CDR2 sequences are SGHRS and YFSETQ. V was pared by 8 bases and J by 3 bases, with 14 bases between. CDR3 DNA: TGCGCCAGTTCTCCGGGCGGCTACACCGGGGAGCTGTTTTTT. Amino acid sequence: CASSPGGYTGELFF.

The chain combines TRBV5-1 with TRBJ2-5; D could derive from TRBD1 or TRBD2 (5 bases each). Germline-derived CDR1 and CDR2 are SGHRS and YFSETQ. CDR3 size: 17 residues. Trimming cost V 4 bases and J 2 bases, with 21 bases left between them. CDR3 residues: CASSQERGRGLQETQYF. The CDR3 DNA follows: TGCGCCAGCAGCCAAGAGCGCGGACGGGGCTTACAAGAGACCCAGTACTTC.

The CDR3 protein is CASSQGLTSGNTIYF. CDR3 bases: TGCGCCAGCAGCCAAGGCCTGACCTCTGGAAACACCATATATTTT. The V gene is TRBV4-1, the J gene TRBJ1-3; D not certain. Germline V gives CDR1 MGHRA, CDR2 YSYEKL. The V gene lost 1 base and the J gene lost 0 bases, with 7 bases spanning the gap. The CDR3 contains 15 residues.

This clone was counted between two and nine times. This rearrangement joins TRBV7-3 to TRBJ2-7, with D perhaps TRBD2 (6 bases). The CDR3 is made up of 14 amino acids. V was trimmed by 5 bases and J by 5 bases, leaving 16 bases between them. CDR1 and CDR2 from the germline V gene are SGHTA and FQGTGA. In DNA form, the CDR3 reads TGTGCCAGCAGCCTTGCGGGAATAGCCCACGAGCAGTACTTC. The encoded protein is CASSLAGIAHEQYF.

The chain links TRBV7-2 to TRBJ2-7; 7 nucleotides align to TRBD1. J lost 2 bases, V lost 1 base, and 2 bases had no gene match. Per germline, CDR1 SGHTA and CDR2 FQGNSA. This CDR3 region has 14 residues. The CDR3 loop reads CASSLGTGAYEQYF. The CDR3, as DNA: TGTGCCAGCAGCTTAGGTACAGGGGCCTACGAGCAGTACTTC.

This clone has only one observation. This chain connects TRBV18 to TRBJ2-7, with 13 nucleotides matching TRBD2. There are 20 residues in the CDR3. Germline V gene sequence: CDR1 KGHSH, CDR2 LQKENI. V gave up 8 bases and J gave up 0 bases; unmatched junction bases: 19. CDR3 in amino acids: CASPLSETSGGLLFSYEQYF. DNA of the CDR3: TGTGCCAGCCCCCTATCTGAGACTAGCGGGGGGCTACTATTCTCCTACGAGCAGTACTTC.

The V and J genes are TRBV5-1 and TRBJ1-5; no clear D gene. The germline gives CDR1 SGHRS, CDR2 YFSETQ. This CDR3 is built from 14 residues. V shed 0 bases and J shed 6 bases, with 10 bases lying between them. The CDR3 coding sequence is TGCGCCAGCAGCTTGGATGGGCTGAGTCAGCCCCAGCATTTT. It encodes CASSLDGLSQPQHF.

In DNA, the CDR3 is TGTGCCACCAGCAGAGATTGGCAAGACACCGGGGAGCTGTTTTTT. Residues: CATSRDWQDTGELFF. V gene TRBV15 combines with J gene TRBJ2-2; D is unresolved. The CDR3 consists of 15 residues. Trimming pared 0 bases from V and 3 bases from J, leaving 8 bases between. CDR1 is LNHNV and CDR2 is YYDKDF in the germline V gene (reference sequence).

V is TRBV28 and J is TRBJ2-7; D might be TRBD2 (7 bases). The germline gives CDR1 MDHEN, CDR2 SYDVKM. V lost 3 bases to trimming and J lost 2 bases, with 14 bases between them. This CDR3 is 15 amino acids long. The CDR3 here is CASSFGGPSPYEQYF. For the CDR3, the DNA is TGTGCCAGCAGTTTCGGGGGGCCAAGCCCCTACGAGCAGTACTTC.

This clone was picked up a small number of times. V and J are TRBV29-1 and TRBJ1-2; unclear D gene. Trimming took 3 bases from V and 4 from J, leaving 12 bases between them. CDR3 length: 13 residues. The V gene's germline CDR1 is SQVTM and CDR2 ANQGSEA. CDR3 in amino acids: CSVEGNSAYGYTF. In DNA form, the CDR3 reads TGCAGCGTTGAGGGGAATAGTGCCTATGGCTACACCTTC.

The genes are TRBV6-4 and TRBJ2-2; the D gene is possibly TRBD1 (6 bases). The CDR3 totals 14 residues. Trimming stripped 6 bases from V and 2 bases from J, with 10 bases between. CDR1 and CDR2 from the germline V gene are MRHNA and SNTAGT. The CDR3 region is CASSPGHNTGELFF. The CDR3 coding sequence is TGTGCCAGCAGCCCGGGACACAACACCGGGGAGCTGTTTTTT.

The chain is built from TRBV10-1 and TRBJ1-5; no reliable D call. The CDR3 runs to 15 residues. Germline assignment: CDR1 WNHNN and CDR2 SYGVQD (reference sequence). The CDR3 here is CAFRRDGKVNQPQHF. CDR3 nucleotide sequence: TGCGCTTTCCGGAGGGATGGGAAAGTCAATCAGCCCCAGCATTTT.

The chain employs TRBV30 and TRBJ1-3; maybe TRBD1 (6 bases). The CDR3 loop spans 14 amino acids. In germline, CDR1 is GTSNPN, CDR2 SVGIG (reference sequence). Trimming took 6 bases from V and 4 from J, leaving 16 bases between them. CDR3 amino acids: CACPSQGLGNTIYF. CDR3 coding DNA: TGTGCCTGTCCTTCCCAGGGGCTGGGAAACACCATATATTTT. The complete variable domain, with remaining parts taken from reference TRBV30 and TRBJ1-3, reads SQTIHQWPATLVQPVGSPLSLECTVEGTSNPNLYWYRQAAGRGLQLLFYSVGIGQISSEVPQNLSASRPQDRQFILSSKKLLLSDSGFYLCACPSQGLGNTIYFGEGSWLTVV.

As concerns this clone: The sample carries other DNA sequences with the same CDR3. V and J are TRBV5-1 and TRBJ2-1; 12 positions agree with TRBD2. The CDR3 totals 15 residues. In germline, CDR1 is SGHRS, CDR2 YFSETQ. The trim removed 4 bases at V and 4 bases at J, leaving 3 bases unmatched. The CDR3 region has the DNA TGCGCCAGCAGCAGAACTAGCGGGGGGTACAATGAGCAGTTCTTC. As protein: CASSRTSGGYNEQFF.

This chain uses TRBV28 with TRBJ2-6, with D possibly matching TRBD1 (6 bases). This CDR3 is built from 16 residues. Trimming pared 7 bases from V and 0 bases from J, leaving 13 bases between. Looked up from germline, CDR1 is MDHEN and CDR2 is SYDVKM. CDR3 DNA sequence: TGTGCCAGCAAAACGGACAGCGACTCTGGGGCCAACGTCCTGACTTTC. It yields the protein CASKTDSDSGANVLTF. The full variable domain, with the rest looked up from reference TRBV28 and TRBJ2-6, is DVKVTQSSRYLVKRTGEKVFLECVQDMDHENMFWYRQDPGLGLRLIYFSYDVKMKEKGDIPEGYSVSREKKERFSLILESASTNQTSMYLCASKTDSDSGANVLTFGAGSRLTVL.

This clone has a handful of counts. The gene calls are TRBV2 and TRBJ2-5; 7 bases line up with TRBD2. Germline lookup yields CDR1 SNHLY and CDR2 FYNNEI. The CDR3 has 14 residues. V shed 1 base and J 2 bases; nucleotides not matched to a gene: 1. The CDR3 DNA follows: TGTGCCAGCAGTGAAGACGGGGGGCAAGAGACCCAGTACTTC. Translating it yields CASSEDGGQETQYF.

This clone has more than one count but fewer than ten. The J gene is TRBJ2-2, the V gene TRBV27, with D perhaps matching TRBD1 (6 bases). V was pared by 6 bases and J by 1 base, with 15 bases between. There are 16 residues in the CDR3. CDR1 is MNHEY and CDR2 is SMNVEV in the germline V gene (reference sequence). CDR3 protein: CASRRGTALNTGELFF. As DNA, the CDR3 is TGTGCCAGCAGAAGGGGGACCGCCCTGAACACCGGGGAGCTGTTTTTT.

This clone has more than one count but fewer than ten. The chain combines TRBV28 with TRBJ2-7; 7 nucleotides align to TRBD1. The CDR3 sequence is 14 residues long. Germline V gene sequence: CDR1 MDHEN, CDR2 SYDVKM. Trimming took 8 bases from V and 2 from J; bases not matched to a gene: 9. The CDR3 DNA sequence: TGTGCCAGCCGAATGGGCAGGGGGACCTACGAGCAGTACTTC. Its protein product is CASRMGRGTYEQYF.

The chain couples TRBV15 to TRBJ1-1; D perhaps matches TRBD1 (5 bases). This CDR3 is built from 14 residues. V lost 5 bases and J lost 1, with 11 bases in between. In germline, CDR1 is LNHNV, CDR2 YYDKDF (reference sequence). The CDR3 region is CATSRWGSNTEAFF. The CDR3 DNA follows: TGTGCCACCAGCCGTTGGGGGTCGAACACTGAAGCTTTCTTT.

The J gene is TRBJ2-5, the V gene TRBV11-2; no definite D call. Trimming stripped 5 bases from V and 5 bases from J, with 9 bases between. Germline V lookup: CDR1 SGHAT, CDR2 FQNNGV. The CDR3 contains 12 residues. The chain's CDR3 is CASSKEGETQYF. The CDR3 region has the DNA TGTGCCAGCAGCAAGGAAGGGGAGACCCAGTACTTC.

This rearrangement joins TRBV29-1 to TRBJ2-7; D is unresolved. The V and J ends lost 4 bases and 5 bases respectively, with 12 bases between them. The CDR3 contains 12 residues. Germline lookup yields CDR1 SQVTM and CDR2 ANQGSEA. The CDR3: CSVARAVNEQYF. CDR3 sequence (DNA): TGCAGCGTTGCAAGGGCAGTGAACGAGCAGTACTTC.

V is TRBV29-1 and J is TRBJ2-1, with 7 positions matching TRBD2. CDR3 length: 11 residues. Germline loops: CDR1 SQVTM, CDR2 ANQGSEA. V shed 8 bases, J shed 4 bases, and the junction held 2 bases outside the gene matches. The CDR3 reads CSTGGYNEQFF. In nucleotides, the CDR3 is TGCAGCACGGGAGGTTACAATGAGCAGTTCTTC.

CDR3 sequence: CAWSVGGMSAEAFF. In DNA, the CDR3 is TGTGCCTGGAGTGTGGGCGGAATGAGTGCTGAAGCTTTCTTT. The chain joins TRBV30 to TRBJ1-1; D ambiguous. CDR3 length: 14 residues. Trimming shortened V by 0 bases and J by 6 bases, and 14 bases separated the two germline ends. Germline V gives CDR1 GTSNPN, CDR2 SVGIG (reference sequence).